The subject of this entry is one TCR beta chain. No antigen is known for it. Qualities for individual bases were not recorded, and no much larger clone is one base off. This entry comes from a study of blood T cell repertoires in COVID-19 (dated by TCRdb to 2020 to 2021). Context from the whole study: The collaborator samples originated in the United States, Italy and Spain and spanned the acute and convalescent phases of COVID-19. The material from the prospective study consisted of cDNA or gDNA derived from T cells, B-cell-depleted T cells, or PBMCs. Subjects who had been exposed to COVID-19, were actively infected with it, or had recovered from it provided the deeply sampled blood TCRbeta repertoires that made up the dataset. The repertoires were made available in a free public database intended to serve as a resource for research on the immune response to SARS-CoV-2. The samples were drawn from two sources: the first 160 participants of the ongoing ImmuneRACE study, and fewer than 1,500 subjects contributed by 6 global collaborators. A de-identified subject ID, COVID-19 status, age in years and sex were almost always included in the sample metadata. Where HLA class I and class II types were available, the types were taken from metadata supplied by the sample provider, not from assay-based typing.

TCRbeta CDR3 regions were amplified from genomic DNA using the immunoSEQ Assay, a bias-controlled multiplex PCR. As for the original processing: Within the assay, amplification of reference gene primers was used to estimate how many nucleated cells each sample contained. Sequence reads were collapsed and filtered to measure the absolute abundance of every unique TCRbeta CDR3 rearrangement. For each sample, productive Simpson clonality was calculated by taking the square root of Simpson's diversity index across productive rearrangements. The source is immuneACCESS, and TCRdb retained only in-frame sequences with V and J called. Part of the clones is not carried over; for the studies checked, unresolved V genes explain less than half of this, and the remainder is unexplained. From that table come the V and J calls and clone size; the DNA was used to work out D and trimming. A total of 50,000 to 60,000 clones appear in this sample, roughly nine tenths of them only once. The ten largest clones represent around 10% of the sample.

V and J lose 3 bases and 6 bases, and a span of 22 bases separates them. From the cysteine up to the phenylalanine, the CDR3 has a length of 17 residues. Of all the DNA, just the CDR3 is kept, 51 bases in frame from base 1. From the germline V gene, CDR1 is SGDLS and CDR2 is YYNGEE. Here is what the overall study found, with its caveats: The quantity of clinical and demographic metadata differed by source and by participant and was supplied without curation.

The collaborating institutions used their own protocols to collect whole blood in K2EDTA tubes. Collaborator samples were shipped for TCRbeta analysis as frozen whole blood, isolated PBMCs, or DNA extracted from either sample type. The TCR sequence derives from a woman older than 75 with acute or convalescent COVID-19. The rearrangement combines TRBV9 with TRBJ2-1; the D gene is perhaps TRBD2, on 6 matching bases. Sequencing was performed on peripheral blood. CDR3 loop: CASSGSLTGDWGNEQFF. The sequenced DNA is TGTGCCAGCAGCGGGAGCCTAACGGGAGATTGGGGCAATGAGCAGTTCTTC.